This T cell receptor beta chain was sequenced in a study of cytomegalovirus exposure and HLA in healthy donors. The CDR3 consists of 14 residues. The germline V and J ends were trimmed by 0 bases and 6 bases, with 9 bases remaining between them. Germline CDR1 is LGHNA and CDR2 is YSLEER. The PCR contained 60 Vbeta and 13 Jbeta primers. Only in-frame clones appear in the TCRdb table, and some are missing; sequencing was by immunoSEQ multiplex PCR. Of roughly 190,000 clones listed, 65% to 80% are singletons. Whole-study findings and limits: In a later analysis, common viral pathogens appeared linked to several of the most significant clusters. A link between a missense DCLRE1C variant and TCR beta V- and J-gene trimming emerged from a later analysis. An analysis that came later showed most CMV-associated TCR beta chains appearing HLA-restricted. TCR beta sequences reportedly predicted most subjects' HLA-A and HLA-B alleles accurately.

Comments on this clone: Its target is not known.

The TCR was taken from a man aged 25 to 40 in good health and CMV-seropositive. The rearrangement links TRBV4-3 to TRBJ2-1, with D perhaps matching TRBD2 (5 bases). Sequencing used PBMCs. The CDR3 region is CASSQDRGINEQFF. The CDR3 DNA reads as TGCGCCAGCAGCCAAGATCGAGGGATCAATGAGCAGTTCTTC.